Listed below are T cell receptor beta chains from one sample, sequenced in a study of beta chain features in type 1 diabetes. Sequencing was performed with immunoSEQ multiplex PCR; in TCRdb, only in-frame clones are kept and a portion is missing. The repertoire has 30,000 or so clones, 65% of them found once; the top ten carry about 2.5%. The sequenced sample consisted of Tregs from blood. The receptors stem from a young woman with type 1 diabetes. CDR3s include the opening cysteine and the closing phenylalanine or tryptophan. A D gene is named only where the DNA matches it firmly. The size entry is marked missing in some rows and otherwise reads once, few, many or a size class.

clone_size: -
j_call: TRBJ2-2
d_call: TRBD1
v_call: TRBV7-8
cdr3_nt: TGTGCCAGCAGCGAAAACCCAGGGGGAAGCGGGGAGCTGTTTTTT
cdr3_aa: CASSENPGGSGELFF

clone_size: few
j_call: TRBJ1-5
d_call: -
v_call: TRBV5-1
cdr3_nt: TGCGCCAGCAGCCCAGGGATCAGGTATAGCAATCAGCCCCAGCATTTT
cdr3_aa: CASSPGIRYSNQPQHF

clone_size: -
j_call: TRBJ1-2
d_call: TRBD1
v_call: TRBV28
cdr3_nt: TGTGCCAGCAGTTTATCGGGGGGCGCAGGGGGCGGTTATGGCTACACCTTC
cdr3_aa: CASSLSGGAGGGYGYTF

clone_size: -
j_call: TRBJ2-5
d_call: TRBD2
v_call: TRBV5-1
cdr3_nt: TGCGCCAGCAGCGAAAGACTAGCGGGAGTGCAAGAGACCCAGTACTTC
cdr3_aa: CASSERLAGVQETQYF

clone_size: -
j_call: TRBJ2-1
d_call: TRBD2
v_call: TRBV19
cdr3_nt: TGTGCCAGTAGTAGAGGGAGCGGGAGAGGGTACAATGAGCAGTTCTTC
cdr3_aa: CASSRGSGRGYNEQFF

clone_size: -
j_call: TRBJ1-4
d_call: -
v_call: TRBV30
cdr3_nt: TGTGCCTGGGGACAATTATATGAAAAACTGTTTTTT
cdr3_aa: CAWGQLYEKLFF

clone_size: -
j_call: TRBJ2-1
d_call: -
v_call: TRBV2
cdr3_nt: TGTGCCAGCGGGTTGTATCTGGGGAGAGAGCAGTTCTTC
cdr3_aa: CASGLYLGREQFF

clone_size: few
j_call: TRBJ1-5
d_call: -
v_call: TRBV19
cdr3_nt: TGTGCCAGTAGTATCCCGCGGGGTCAGCCCCAGCATTTT
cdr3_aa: CASSIPRGQPQHF

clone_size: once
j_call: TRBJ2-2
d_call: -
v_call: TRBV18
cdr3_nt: TGTGCCAGCTCACCTAGTGGAGCGGGGAACACCGGGGAGCTGTTTTTT
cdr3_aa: CASSPSGAGNTGELFF

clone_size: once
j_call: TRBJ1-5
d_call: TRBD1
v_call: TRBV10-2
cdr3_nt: TGCGCCAGCAGTGGTCGGACAGGTCGTCCTCTGGGTGTAAAAAATCAGCCCCAGCATTTT
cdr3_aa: CASSGRTGRPLGVKNQPQHF

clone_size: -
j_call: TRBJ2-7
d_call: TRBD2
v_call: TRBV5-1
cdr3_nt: TGCGCCAGCAGCTTACTAGCGGACTACGAGCAGTACTTC
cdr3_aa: CASSLLADYEQYF

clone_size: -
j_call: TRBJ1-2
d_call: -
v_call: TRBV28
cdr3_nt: TGTGCCAGCAGCGACAGTTTACCTAACTATGGCTACACCTTC
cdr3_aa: CASSDSLPNYGYTF

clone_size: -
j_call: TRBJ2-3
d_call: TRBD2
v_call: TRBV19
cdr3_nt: TGTGCCAGTAGTATAGCAGCGGGAGCCGGTCGGGGGGATACGCAGTATTTT
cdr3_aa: CASSIAAGAGRGDTQYF

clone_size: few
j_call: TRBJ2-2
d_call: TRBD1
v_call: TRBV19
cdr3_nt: TGTGCCAGTAGTGATTACTACAGGGGAAACGGGGAGCTGTTTTTT
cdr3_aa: CASSDYYRGNGELFF

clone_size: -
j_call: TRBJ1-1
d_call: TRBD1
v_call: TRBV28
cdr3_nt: TGTGCCAGCAGTTTGTGGGGACAGGGAGACGCTTTCTTT
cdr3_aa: CASSLWGQGDAFF

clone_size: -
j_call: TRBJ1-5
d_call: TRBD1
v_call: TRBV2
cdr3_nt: TGTGCCAGCCGACAGGGCGGGTATCAGCCCCAGCATTTT
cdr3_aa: CASRQGGYQPQHF

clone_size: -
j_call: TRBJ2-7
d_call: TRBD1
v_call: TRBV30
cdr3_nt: TGTGCCTGGAGGGGACAGGGAGACGAGCAGTACTTC
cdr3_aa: CAWRGQGDEQYF

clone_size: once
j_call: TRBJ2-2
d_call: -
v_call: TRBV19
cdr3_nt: TGTGCCAGTAGTATACGACCAGGGTCAGACACCGGGGAGCTGTTTTTT
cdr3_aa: CASSIRPGSDTGELFF

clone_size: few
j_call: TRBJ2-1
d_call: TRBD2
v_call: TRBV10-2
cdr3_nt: TGCGCCAGCAGTGACTGGACTAGTAACAATGAGCAGTTCTTC
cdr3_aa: CASSDWTSNNEQFF

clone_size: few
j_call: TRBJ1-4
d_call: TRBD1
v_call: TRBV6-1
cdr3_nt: TGTGCCAGCATGAAGGGACAGGGGGCTGAAAAACTGTTTTTT
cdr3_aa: CASMKGQGAEKLFF

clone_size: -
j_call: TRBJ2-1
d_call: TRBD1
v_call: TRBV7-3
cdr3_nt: TGTGCCAGCAGCTTAATGGGGACAGGGGATGAGCAGTTCTTC
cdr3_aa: CASSLMGTGDEQFF

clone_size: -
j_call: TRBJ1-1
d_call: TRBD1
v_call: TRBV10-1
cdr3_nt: TGCGCCAGCAGCAGGGACAGGTTTGAAGCTTTCTTT
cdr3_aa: CASSRDRFEAFF

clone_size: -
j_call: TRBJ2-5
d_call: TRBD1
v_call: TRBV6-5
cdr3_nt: TGTGCCAGCGCCTGGGACAGGGGAGGCGAGACCCAGTACTTC
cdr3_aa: CASAWDRGGETQYF

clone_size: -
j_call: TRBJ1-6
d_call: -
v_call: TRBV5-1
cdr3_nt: TGCGCCAGCAGCTTGTCGGGTTTCGGAAATTCACCCCTCCACTTT
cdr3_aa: CASSLSGFGNSPLHF

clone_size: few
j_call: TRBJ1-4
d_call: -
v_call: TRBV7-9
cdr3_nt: TGTGCCAGCAGCTTCCCGACGGGAGGGGCTAATGAAAAACTGTTTTTT
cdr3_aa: CASSFPTGGANEKLFF

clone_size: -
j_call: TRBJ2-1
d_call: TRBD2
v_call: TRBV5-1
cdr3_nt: TGCGCCAGCAGCTTGGCCTTTCCGGGGGGTGGCAATGAGCAGTTCTTC
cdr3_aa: CASSLAFPGGGNEQFF

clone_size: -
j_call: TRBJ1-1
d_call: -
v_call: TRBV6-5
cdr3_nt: TGTGCCAGCAGTTACTCGATGGGCAGGCAAGAAGCTTTCTTT
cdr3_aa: CASSYSMGRQEAFF

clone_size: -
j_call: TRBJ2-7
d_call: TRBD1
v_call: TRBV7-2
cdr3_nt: TGTGCCAGCAGCCTACAGGGGACCCACGAGCAGTACTTC
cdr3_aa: CASSLQGTHEQYF

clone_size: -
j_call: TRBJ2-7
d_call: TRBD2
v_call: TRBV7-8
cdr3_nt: TGTGCCAGCAGCTTAGCGGGAGGGCGATCCTACGAGCAGTACTTC
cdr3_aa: CASSLAGGRSYEQYF

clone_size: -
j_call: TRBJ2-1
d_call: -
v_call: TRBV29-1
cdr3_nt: TGCAGCGTACCCATCGGGACTCTTTACAATGAGCAGTTCTTC
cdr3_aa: CSVPIGTLYNEQFF

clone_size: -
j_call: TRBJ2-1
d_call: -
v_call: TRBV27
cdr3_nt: TGTGCCAGCAGTTCACTTTGGAGGGAACCCGATGAGCAGTTCTTC
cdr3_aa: CASSSLWREPDEQFF

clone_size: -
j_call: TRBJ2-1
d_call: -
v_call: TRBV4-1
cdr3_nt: TGCGCCAGCAGCCAAGTGGCGGGATTAAGCAATGAGCAGTTCTTC
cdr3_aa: CASSQVAGLSNEQFF

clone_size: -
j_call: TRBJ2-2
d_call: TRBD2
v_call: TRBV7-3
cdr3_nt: TGTGCCAGCAGCCAAGCGGGGACTTACGGGGAGCTGTTTTTT
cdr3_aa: CASSQAGTYGELFF

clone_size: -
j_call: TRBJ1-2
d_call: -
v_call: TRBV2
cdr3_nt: TGTGCCAGCAACCTTGGACAGAACTATGGCTACACCTTC
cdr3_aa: CASNLGQNYGYTF

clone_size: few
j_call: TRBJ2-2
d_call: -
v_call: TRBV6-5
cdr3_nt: TGTGCCAGCAGTTACTCTTCTGCGCCCGGGGAGCTGTTTTTT
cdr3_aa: CASSYSSAPGELFF

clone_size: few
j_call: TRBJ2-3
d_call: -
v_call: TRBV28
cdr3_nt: TGTGCCAGCGCCCTGTGGGACACATATAACACAGATACGCAGTATTTT
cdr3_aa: CASALWDTYNTDTQYF

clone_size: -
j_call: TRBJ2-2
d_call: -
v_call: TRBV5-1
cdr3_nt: TGCGCCAGCAGCGGCGGGGCTTACACCGGGGAGCTGTTTTTT
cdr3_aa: CASSGGAYTGELFF

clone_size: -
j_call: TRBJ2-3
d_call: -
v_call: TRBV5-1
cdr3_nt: TGCGCCAGCAGTTTACGGACTTTGAACACAGATACGCAGTATTTT
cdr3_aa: CASSLRTLNTDTQYF

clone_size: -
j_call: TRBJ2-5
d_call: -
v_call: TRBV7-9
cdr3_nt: TGTGCCAGCAGCGTCTGGGGCACAGCGCAAGCCCAGTACTTC
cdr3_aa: CASSVWGTAQAQYF

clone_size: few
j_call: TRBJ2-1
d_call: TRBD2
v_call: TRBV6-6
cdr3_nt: TGTGCCAGCAGTCCCCGGGGGACTAGACAGTTCTTC
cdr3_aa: CASSPRGTRQFF

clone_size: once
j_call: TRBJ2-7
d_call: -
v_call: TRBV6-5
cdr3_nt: TGTGCCAGCAGTCGAACTAGCTTTTCCTACGAGCAGTACTTC
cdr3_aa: CASSRTSFSYEQYF

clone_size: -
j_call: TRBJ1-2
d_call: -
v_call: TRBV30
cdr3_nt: TGTGCCTGGATTTGGGCGGGGAGCTACACCTTC
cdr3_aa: CAWIWAGSYTF

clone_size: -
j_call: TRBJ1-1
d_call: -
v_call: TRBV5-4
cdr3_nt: TGTGCCAGCGCCCCGTGGGGCTTGCACACTGAAGCTTTCTTT
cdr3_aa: CASAPWGLHTEAFF

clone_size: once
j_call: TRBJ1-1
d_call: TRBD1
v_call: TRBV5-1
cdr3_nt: TGCGCCAGCAGCGGACAGGGGGGAACAATGGCGACCACTGAAGCTTTCTTT
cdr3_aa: CASSGQGGTMATTEAFF

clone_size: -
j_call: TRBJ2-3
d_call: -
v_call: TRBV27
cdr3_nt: TGTGCCAGCAGTCCGACCCAGGGACTGGCACAAGATACGCAGTATTTT
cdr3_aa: CASSPTQGLAQDTQYF

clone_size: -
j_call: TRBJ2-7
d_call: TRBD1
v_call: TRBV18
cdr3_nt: TGTGCCAGCCAAGGACAGGGCTCCTACGAGCAGTACTTC
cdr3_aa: CASQGQGSYEQYF

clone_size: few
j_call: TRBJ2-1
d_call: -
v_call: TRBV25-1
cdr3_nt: TGTGCCAGCAGTGAATTGGGGCTCAATGAGCAGTTCTTC
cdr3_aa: CASSELGLNEQFF

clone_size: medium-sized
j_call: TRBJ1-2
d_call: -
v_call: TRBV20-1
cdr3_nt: TGCAGTGCTAGAGCCCCTAGGGGCTACACCTTC
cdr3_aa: CSARAPRGYTF

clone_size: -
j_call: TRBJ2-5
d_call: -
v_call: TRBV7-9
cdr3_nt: TGTGCCAGCAGCTTCAGCCAAGAGACCCAGTACTTC
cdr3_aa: CASSFSQETQYF

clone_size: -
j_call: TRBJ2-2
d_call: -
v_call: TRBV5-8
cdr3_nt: TGTGCCAGCAGCTTGACAGGGAACACCGGGGAGCTGTTTTTT
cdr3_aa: CASSLTGNTGELFF

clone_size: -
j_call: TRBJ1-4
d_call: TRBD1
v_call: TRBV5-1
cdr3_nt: TGCGCCAGCAGTAGACAGGGGAATGAAAAACTGTTTTTT
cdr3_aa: CASSRQGNEKLFF

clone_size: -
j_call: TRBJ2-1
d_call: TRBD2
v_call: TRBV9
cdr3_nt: TGTGCCAGCAGCGGACCCGGACTAGCGGGAGCCCCACGAAGTAGCAATGAGCAGTTCTTC
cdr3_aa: CASSGPGLAGAPRSSNEQFF

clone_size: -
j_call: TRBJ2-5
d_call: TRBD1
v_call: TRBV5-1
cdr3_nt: TGCGCCAGCAGACCGGGACAGGGAGAGACCCAGTACTTC
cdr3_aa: CASRPGQGETQYF

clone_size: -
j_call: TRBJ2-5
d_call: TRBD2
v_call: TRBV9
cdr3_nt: TGTGCCAGCAGCGTAGGGGGGACTAGCGAAGGGACCCAGTACTTC
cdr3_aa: CASSVGGTSEGTQYF

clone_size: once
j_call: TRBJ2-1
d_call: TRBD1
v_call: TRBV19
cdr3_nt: TGTGCCAGTAGCAGAGGTACAGGGGGCTCCTACAATGAGCAGTTCTTC
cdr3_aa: CASSRGTGGSYNEQFF

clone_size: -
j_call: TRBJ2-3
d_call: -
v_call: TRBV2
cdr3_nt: TGTGCCAGCAGGTTACAGGGTTCGGGGCGTCCGACGCAGTATTTT
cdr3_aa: CASRLQGSGRPTQYF

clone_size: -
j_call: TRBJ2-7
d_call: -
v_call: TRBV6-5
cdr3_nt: TGTGCCAGCAGTTACAGGTCGGCGGGGTTAGAGCAGTACTTC
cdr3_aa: CASSYRSAGLEQYF

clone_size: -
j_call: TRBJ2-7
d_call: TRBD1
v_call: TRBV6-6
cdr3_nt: TGTGCCAGCAGTTACTTGGGACAGGGAGGCGGGCAGTACTTC
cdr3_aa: CASSYLGQGGGQYF